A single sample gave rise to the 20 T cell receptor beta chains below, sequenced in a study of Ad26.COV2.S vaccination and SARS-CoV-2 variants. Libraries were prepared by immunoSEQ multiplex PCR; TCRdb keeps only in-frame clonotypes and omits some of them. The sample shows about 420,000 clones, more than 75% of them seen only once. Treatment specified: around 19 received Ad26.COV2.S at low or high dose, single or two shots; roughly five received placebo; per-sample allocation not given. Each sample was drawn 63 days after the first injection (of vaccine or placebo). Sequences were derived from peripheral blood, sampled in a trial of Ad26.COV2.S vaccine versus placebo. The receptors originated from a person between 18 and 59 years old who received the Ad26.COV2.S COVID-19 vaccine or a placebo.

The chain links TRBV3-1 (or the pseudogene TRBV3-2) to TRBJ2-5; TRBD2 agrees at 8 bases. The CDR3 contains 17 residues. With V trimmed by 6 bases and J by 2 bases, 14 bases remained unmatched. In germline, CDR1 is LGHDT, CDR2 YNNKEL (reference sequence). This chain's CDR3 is CASRHLTGGPWQETQYF. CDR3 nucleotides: TGTGCCAGCAGACACCTTACGGGGGGGCCGTGGCAAGAGACCCAGTACTTC.

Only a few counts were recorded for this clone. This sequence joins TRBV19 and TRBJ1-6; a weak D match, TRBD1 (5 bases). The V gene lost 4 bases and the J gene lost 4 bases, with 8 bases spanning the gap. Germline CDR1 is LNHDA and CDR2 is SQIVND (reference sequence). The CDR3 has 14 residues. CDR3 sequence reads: CASSTDIYNSPLHF. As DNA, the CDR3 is TGTGCCAGTAGTACGGACATTTATAATTCACCCCTCCACTTT.

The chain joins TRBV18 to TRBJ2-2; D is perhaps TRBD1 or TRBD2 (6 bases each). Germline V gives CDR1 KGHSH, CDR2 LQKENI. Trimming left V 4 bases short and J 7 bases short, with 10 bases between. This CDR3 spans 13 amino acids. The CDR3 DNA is TGTGCCAGCTCACACAGGGAGGACGGGGAGCTGTTTTTT. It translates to CASSHREDGELFF.

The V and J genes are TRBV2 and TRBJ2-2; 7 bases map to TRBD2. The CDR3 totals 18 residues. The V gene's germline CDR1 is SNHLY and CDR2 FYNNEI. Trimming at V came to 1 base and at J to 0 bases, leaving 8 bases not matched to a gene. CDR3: CASSEGRGEGTNTGELFF. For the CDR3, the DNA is TGTGCCAGCAGTGAAGGACGGGGGGAAGGAACGAACACCGGGGAGCTGTTTTTT.

The CDR3 sequence: CAGTIPPQGVYGYTF. The CDR3 bases are TGTGCCGGCACCATCCCGCCACAGGGCGTCTATGGCTACACCTTC. The chain joins TRBV28 to TRBJ1-2; D is perhaps TRBD1 (6 bases). V gave up 11 bases and J gave up 4 bases, with 23 bases separating them. Germline V lookup: CDR1 MDHEN, CDR2 SYDVKM. This CDR3 region has 15 residues.

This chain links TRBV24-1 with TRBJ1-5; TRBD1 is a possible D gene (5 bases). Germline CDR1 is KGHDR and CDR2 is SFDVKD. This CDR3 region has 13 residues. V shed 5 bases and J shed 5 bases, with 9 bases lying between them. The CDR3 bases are TGTGCCACCAGTGCCGGGGGGGATCAGCCCCAGCATTTT. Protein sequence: CATSAGGDQPQHF.

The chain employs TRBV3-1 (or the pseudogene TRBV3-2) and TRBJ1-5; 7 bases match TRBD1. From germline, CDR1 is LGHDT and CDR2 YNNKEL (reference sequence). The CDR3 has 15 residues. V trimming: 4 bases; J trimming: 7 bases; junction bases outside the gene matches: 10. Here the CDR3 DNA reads TGTGCCAGCAGCCCCATGGCAGGGGGGGAACAGCCCCAGCATTTT. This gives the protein CASSPMAGGEQPQHF.

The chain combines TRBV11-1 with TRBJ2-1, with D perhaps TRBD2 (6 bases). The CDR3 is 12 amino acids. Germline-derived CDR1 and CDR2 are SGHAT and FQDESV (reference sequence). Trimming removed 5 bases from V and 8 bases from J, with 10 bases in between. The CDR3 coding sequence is TGTGCCAGCAGCAAGACTAGTTATGAGCAGTTCTTC. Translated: CASSKTSYEQFF. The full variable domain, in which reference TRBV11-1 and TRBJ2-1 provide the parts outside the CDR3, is EAEVAQSPRYKITEKSQAVAFWCDPISGHATLYWYRQILGQGPELLVQFQDESVVDDSQLPKDRFSAERLKGVDSTLKIQPAELGDSAMYLCASSKTSYEQFFGPGTRLTVL.

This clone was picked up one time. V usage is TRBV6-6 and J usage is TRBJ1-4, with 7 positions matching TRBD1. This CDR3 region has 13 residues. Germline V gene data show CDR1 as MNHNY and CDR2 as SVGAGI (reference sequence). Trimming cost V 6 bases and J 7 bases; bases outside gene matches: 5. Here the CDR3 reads CASSDRAGEKLFF. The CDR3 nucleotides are TGTGCCAGCAGCGACAGGGCGGGTGAAAAACTGTTTTTT.

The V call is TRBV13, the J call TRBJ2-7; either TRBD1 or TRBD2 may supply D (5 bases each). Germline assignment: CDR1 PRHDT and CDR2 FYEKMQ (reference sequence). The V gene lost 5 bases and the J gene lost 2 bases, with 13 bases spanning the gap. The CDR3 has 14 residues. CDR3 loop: CASSHSGTTYEQYF. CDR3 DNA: TGTGCCAGCAGCCACTCCGGGACCACCTACGAGCAGTACTTC.

The CDR3 sequence: CASSLAGGAGGYTF. The CDR3 DNA reads as TGTGCCAGCAGCTTGGCCGGGGGCGCGGGTGGCTACACCTTC. The V gene is TRBV7-9, the J gene TRBJ1-2; weak D call: TRBD1 (6 bases). V was cut by 3 bases and J by 7 bases, with 15 bases left in between. CDR1 and CDR2 from the germline V gene are SEHNR and FQNEAQ (reference sequence). This CDR3 has 14 amino acids.

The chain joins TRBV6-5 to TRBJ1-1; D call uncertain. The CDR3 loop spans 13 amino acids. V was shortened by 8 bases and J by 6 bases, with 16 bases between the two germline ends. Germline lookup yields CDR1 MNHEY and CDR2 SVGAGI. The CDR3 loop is CASALEGYAEAFF. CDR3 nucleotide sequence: TGTGCCAGCGCCCTGGAGGGTTACGCTGAAGCTTTCTTT.

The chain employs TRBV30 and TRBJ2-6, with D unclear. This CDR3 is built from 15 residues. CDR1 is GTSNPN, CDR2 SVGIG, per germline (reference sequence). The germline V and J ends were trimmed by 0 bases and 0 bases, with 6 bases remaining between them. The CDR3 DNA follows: TGTGCCTGGAGTGTACTGGACTCTGGGGCCAACGTCCTGACTTTC. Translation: CAWSVLDSGANVLTF.

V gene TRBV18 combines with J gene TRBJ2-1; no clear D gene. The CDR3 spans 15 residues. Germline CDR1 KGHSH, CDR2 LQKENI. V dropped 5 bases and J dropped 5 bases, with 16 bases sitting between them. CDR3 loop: CASSSGQVTHNEQFF. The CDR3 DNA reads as TGTGCCAGCTCATCCGGGCAGGTAACGCACAATGAGCAGTTCTTC.

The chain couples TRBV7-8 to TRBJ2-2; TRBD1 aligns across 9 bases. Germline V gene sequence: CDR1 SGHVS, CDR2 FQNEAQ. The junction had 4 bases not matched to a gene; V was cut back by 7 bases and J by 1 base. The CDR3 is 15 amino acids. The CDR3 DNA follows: TGTGCCAGCAACCCGGACAGGGGGAACACCGGGGAGCTGTTTTTT. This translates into CASNPDRGNTGELFF. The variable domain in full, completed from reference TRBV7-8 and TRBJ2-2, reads GAGVSQSPRYKVAKRGQDVALRCDPISGHVSLFWYQQALGQGPEFLTYFQNEAQLDKSGLPSDRFFAERPEGSVSTLKIQRTQQEDSAVYLCASNPDRGNTGELFFGEGSRLTVL.

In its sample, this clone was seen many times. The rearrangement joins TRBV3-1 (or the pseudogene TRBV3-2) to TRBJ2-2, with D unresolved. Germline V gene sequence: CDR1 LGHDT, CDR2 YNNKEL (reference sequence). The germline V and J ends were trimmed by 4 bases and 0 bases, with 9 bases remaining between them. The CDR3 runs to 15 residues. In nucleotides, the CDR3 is TGTGCCAGCAGCCCGCTGTTCGCGAACACCGGGGAGCTGTTTTTT. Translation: CASSPLFANTGELFF.

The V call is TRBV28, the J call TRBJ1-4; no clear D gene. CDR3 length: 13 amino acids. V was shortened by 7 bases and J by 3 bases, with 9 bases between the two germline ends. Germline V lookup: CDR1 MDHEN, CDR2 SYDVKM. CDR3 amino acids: CASIEGANEKLFF. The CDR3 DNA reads TGTGCCAGCATTGAGGGTGCTAATGAAAAACTGTTTTTT. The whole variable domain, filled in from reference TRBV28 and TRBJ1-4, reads DVKVTQSSRYLVKRTGEKVFLECVQDMDHENMFWYRQDPGLGLRLIYFSYDVKMKEKGDIPEGYSVSREKKERFSLILESASTNQTSMYLCASIEGANEKLFFGSGTQLSVL.

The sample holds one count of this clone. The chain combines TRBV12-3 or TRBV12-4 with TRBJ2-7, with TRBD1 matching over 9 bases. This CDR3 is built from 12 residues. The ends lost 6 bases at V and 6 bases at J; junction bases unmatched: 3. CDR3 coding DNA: TGTGCCAGCAGCCGGGACAGGGTCGAGCAGTACTTC. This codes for CASSRDRVEQYF.

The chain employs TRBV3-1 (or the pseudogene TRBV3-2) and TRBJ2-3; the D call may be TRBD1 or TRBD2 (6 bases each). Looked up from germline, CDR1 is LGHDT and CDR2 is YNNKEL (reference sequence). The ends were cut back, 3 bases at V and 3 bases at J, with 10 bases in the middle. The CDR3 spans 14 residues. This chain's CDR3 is CASSHGGRTDTQYF. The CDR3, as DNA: TGTGCCAGCAGCCATGGGGGGCGGACAGATACGCAGTATTTT.

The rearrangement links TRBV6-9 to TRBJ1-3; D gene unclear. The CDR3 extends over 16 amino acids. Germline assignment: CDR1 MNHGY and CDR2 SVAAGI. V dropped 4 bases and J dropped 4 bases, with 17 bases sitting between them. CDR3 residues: CASSLRGRPPGNTIYF. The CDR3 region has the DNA TGTGCCAGCAGTTTGCGCGGCCGGCCTCCAGGAAACACCATATATTTT.